Listed below are T cell receptor beta chains from one sample, sequenced in a study of T cells after yellow fever vaccination. TCRdb independently ran MiXCR on the 5' RACE reads; one entry per CDR3 protein. The sample has some 560,000 distinct CDR3 sequences; 15% to 20% are singletons. The specimen comprised PBMCs, sampled 15 days after the yellow fever booster vaccination. These receptors were taken from a man aged 25 to 40 who received the YFV17D yellow fever vaccine. The CDR3 runs from the conserved cysteine through the conserved F or W. D genes are given only for firm matches. Size is stated for part of the rows, as once, few or many counts, or as a class when the clone is expanded.

size: NA; D: NA; V: TRBV6-2/TRBV6-3; J: TRBJ2-1; CDR3: CASSSGLFEQFF; DNA: TGTGCCAGCAGTTCGGGCCTGTTTGAGCAGTTCTTC
size: NA; D: NA; V: TRBV9; J: TRBJ2-3; CDR3: CASSARVSDTQYF; DNA: TGTGCCAGCAGCGCCAGGGTTTCAGATACGCAGTATTTT
size: few; D: NA; V: TRBV7-2; J: TRBJ1-4; CDR3: CASSSPNQEKLFF; DNA: TGTGCCAGCAGCTCCCCGAATCAGGAAAAACTGTTTTTT
size: NA; D: TRBD1; V: TRBV14; J: TRBJ1-6; CDR3: CASSPDRGSPLHF; DNA: TGTGCCAGCAGTCCGGACAGGGGTTCTCCCCTCCACTTT
size: NA; D: NA; V: TRBV5-1; J: TRBJ2-7; CDR3: CASKGVAAYEQYF; DNA: TGCGCCAGTAAAGGGGTGGCCGCCTACGAGCAGTACTTC
size: many; D: TRBD1; V: TRBV29-1; J: TRBJ2-7; CDR3: CSVVPQGAIDEQYF; DNA: TGCAGCGTTGTTCCCCAGGGGGCAATTGACGAGCAGTACTTC
size: NA; D: NA; V: TRBV7-3; J: TRBJ2-1; CDR3: CASSPSTYNEQFF; DNA: TGTGCCAGCAGCCCTTCCACCTACAATGAGCAGTTCTTC
size: NA; D: NA; V: TRBV4-1; J: TRBJ2-7; CDR3: CASSQDQRSSEQYF; DNA: TGCGCCAGCAGCCAAGATCAACGCTCGTCCGAGCAGTACTTC
size: NA; D: NA; V: TRBV12-3/TRBV12-4; J: TRBJ2-1; CDR3: CASNLRGIYNEQFF; DNA: TGTGCCAGCAATCTCCGGGGGATCTACAATGAGCAGTTCTTC
size: NA; D: NA; V: TRBV5-1; J: TRBJ2-3; CDR3: CASSPLNTDTQYF; DNA: TGCGCCAGCAGCCCGTTGAATACAGATACGCAGTATTTT
size: NA; D: NA; V: TRBV5-1; J: TRBJ1-1; CDR3: CASSLLGLSNTEAFF; DNA: TGCGCCAGCAGCTTGCTCGGGCTGAGCAACACTGAAGCTTTCTTT
size: few; D: NA; V: TRBV6-5; J: TRBJ2-7; CDR3: CASSYSMGSYEQYF; DNA: TGTGCCAGCAGTTACTCAATGGGCTCGTACGAGCAGTACTTC
size: few; D: NA; V: TRBV4-2; J: TRBJ2-7; CDR3: CASSQVRVSEQYF; DNA: TGTGCCAGCAGCCAAGTGAGGGTCTCCGAGCAGTACTTC
size: few; D: TRBD2; V: TRBV19; J: TRBJ2-1; CDR3: CASSTGGSYYNEQFF; DNA: TGTGCCAGTAGTACCGGGGGGAGTTACTACAATGAGCAGTTCTTC
size: few; D: TRBD2; V: TRBV5-1; J: TRBJ2-3; CDR3: CASSTGGLAEDTQYF; DNA: TGCGCCAGCAGCACGGGCGGACTAGCGGAAGATACGCAGTATTTT
size: few; D: NA; V: TRBV19; J: TRBJ2-1; CDR3: CASSIRRSEDEQFF; DNA: TGTGCCAGTAGTATCCGTCGAAGTGAGGATGAGCAGTTCTTC
size: few; D: NA; V: TRBV27; J: TRBJ2-7; CDR3: CASRPGLLYEQYF; DNA: TGTGCCAGCAGACCGGGACTTCTTTACGAGCAGTACTTC
size: few; D: TRBD1; V: TRBV7-2; J: TRBJ1-6; CDR3: CASSPQGTANSPLHF; DNA: TGTGCCAGCAGCCCGCAGGGGACAGCCAATTCACCCCTCCACTTT
size: NA; D: NA; V: TRBV10-3; J: TRBJ2-7; CDR3: CAISDSTGYEQYF; DNA: TGTGCCATCAGTGATTCAACAGGCTACGAGCAGTACTTC
size: NA; D: NA; V: TRBV7-9; J: TRBJ1-1; CDR3: CASSLSGGKGEAFF; DNA: TGTGCCAGCAGCTTAAGTGGGGGGAAGGGTGAAGCTTTCTTT
size: NA; D: TRBD2; V: TRBV5-1; J: TRBJ2-3; CDR3: CASSWASGSADTQYF; DNA: TGCGCCAGCAGCTGGGCTAGCGGGAGTGCAGATACGCAGTATTTT
size: NA; D: NA; V: TRBV27; J: TRBJ1-1; CDR3: CASTLGVNTEAFF; DNA: TGTGCCAGCACATTAGGGGTGAACACTGAAGCTTTCTTT
size: few; D: NA; V: TRBV6-2/TRBV6-3; J: TRBJ2-2; CDR3: CASSGQPGALFF; DNA: TGTGCCAGCAGCGGACAACCGGGAGCGCTGTTTTTT
size: few; D: NA; V: TRBV12-3/TRBV12-4; J: TRBJ2-3; CDR3: CASSFNGVQTTDTQYF; DNA: TGTGCCAGCAGTTTTAATGGGGTACAGACTACAGATACGCAGTATTTT
size: few; D: NA; V: TRBV18; J: TRBJ1-2; CDR3: CASSNGNEYGYTF; DNA: TGTGCCAGCTCAAATGGGAATGAGTATGGCTACACCTTC
size: few; D: TRBD1; V: TRBV6-6; J: TRBJ2-4; CDR3: CASSYYGTGIQYF; DNA: TGTGCCAGCAGTTACTACGGGACAGGCATTCAGTACTTC
size: NA; D: NA; V: TRBV25-1; J: TRBJ2-2; CDR3: CASSELGGGDLLGELFF; DNA: TGTGCCAGCAGTGAATTAGGTGGAGGGGACCTGCTCGGGGAGCTGTTTTTT
size: NA; D: TRBD1; V: TRBV12-3/TRBV12-4; J: TRBJ1-1; CDR3: CASSFSQGRTEAFF; DNA: TGTGCCAGCAGTTTCTCACAGGGGCGTACTGAAGCTTTCTTT
size: few; D: NA; V: TRBV6-1; J: TRBJ1-5; CDR3: CASSERTIPKYSNQPQHF; DNA: TGTGCCAGCAGTGAAAGGACGATACCCAAGTATAGCAATCAGCCCCAGCATTTT
size: few; D: NA; V: TRBV7-6; J: TRBJ1-1; CDR3: CASRSGPEGSTEAFF; DNA: TGTGCCAGCAGGTCGGGCCCAGAGGGGTCCACTGAAGCTTTCTTT
size: NA; D: NA; V: TRBV15; J: TRBJ2-3; CDR3: CATSGSPYRDTQYF; DNA: TGTGCCACCAGCGGGAGTCCTTATCGGGATACGCAGTATTTT
size: NA; D: TRBD2; V: TRBV7-6; J: TRBJ2-1; CDR3: CASSPRTSLRNEQFF; DNA: TGTGCCAGCAGCCCCCGGACTAGCCTAAGGAATGAGCAGTTCTTC
size: NA; D: NA; V: TRBV12-3/TRBV12-4; J: TRBJ2-1; CDR3: CASSFAGSHNEQFF; DNA: TGTGCCAGCAGTTTCGCGGGATCCCACAATGAGCAGTTCTTC
size: NA; D: NA; V: TRBV12-3/TRBV12-4; J: TRBJ2-7; CDR3: CASSLDTGTRWGEQYF; DNA: TGTGCCAGCAGTTTAGATACCGGGACACGGTGGGGCGAGCAGTACTTC
size: few; D: NA; V: TRBV6-5; J: TRBJ1-4; CDR3: CASSYTSLGPNEKLFF; DNA: TGTGCCAGCAGTTACACATCCCTGGGCCCTAATGAAAAACTGTTTTTT
size: NA; D: NA; V: TRBV29-1; J: TRBJ1-1; CDR3: CSVEGEMSWTEAFF; DNA: TGCAGCGTTGAAGGGGAAATGAGTTGGACTGAAGCTTTCTTT
size: NA; D: NA; V: TRBV5-1; J: TRBJ2-7; CDR3: CASKGDYEQYF; DNA: TGCGCCAGCAAAGGAGACTACGAGCAGTACTTC
size: few; D: NA; V: TRBV7-2; J: TRBJ1-5; CDR3: CASSASGTNQPQHF; DNA: TGTGCCAGCAGCGCTAGTGGTACCAATCAGCCCCAGCATTTT
size: NA; D: NA; V: TRBV12-5; J: TRBJ2-3; CDR3: CASGRVLGVGTDTQYF; DNA: TGTGCTAGTGGCCGTGTACTCGGGGTAGGCACAGATACGCAGTATTTT
size: few; D: NA; V: TRBV27; J: TRBJ2-7; CDR3: CASKRVASELYEQYF; DNA: TGTGCCAGCAAACGGGTCGCCTCAGAGCTTTACGAGCAGTACTTC
size: NA; D: NA; V: TRBV5-1; J: TRBJ2-5; CDR3: CASSLGGQQTETQYF; DNA: TGCGCCAGCAGCCTGGGGGGACAGCAAACGGAGACCCAGTACTTC
size: NA; D: NA; V: TRBV4-1; J: TRBJ1-2; CDR3: CASTHGPGADYGYTF; DNA: TGCGCCAGCACTCATGGGCCGGGGGCGGACTATGGCTACACCTTC
size: NA; D: NA; V: TRBV7-2; J: TRBJ2-7; CDR3: CASSSFAYEQYF; DNA: TGTGCCAGCAGCTCTTTTGCCTACGAGCAGTACTTC
size: NA; D: NA; V: TRBV7-6; J: TRBJ2-7; CDR3: CASSLDKDRQYF; DNA: TGTGCCAGCAGCTTAGACAAGGACCGGCAGTACTTC
size: few; D: NA; V: TRBV3-1; J: TRBJ2-7; CDR3: CASSQDDIYEQYF; DNA: TGTGCCAGCAGCCAAGACGACATTTACGAGCAGTACTTC
size: NA; D: NA; V: TRBV20-1; J: TRBJ2-1; CDR3: CSAREDYEQFF; DNA: TGCAGTGCTAGAGAGGATTATGAGCAGTTCTTC
size: few; D: NA; V: TRBV5-1; J: TRBJ2-5; CDR3: CASSSSRHAYQETQYF; DNA: TGCGCCAGCAGCTCTTCACGACATGCGTACCAAGAGACCCAGTACTTC
size: few; D: NA; V: TRBV7-2; J: TRBJ1-6; CDR3: CASSLAGNSPLHF; DNA: TGTGCCAGCAGCTTAGCCGGAAATTCACCCCTCCACTTT
size: few; D: NA; V: TRBV5-6; J: TRBJ2-7; CDR3: CASTLVDTSYEQYF; DNA: TGTGCCAGCACCCTGGTTGATACTTCCTACGAGCAGTACTTC
size: few; D: NA; V: TRBV19; J: TRBJ2-3; CDR3: CASTPGGGRTDTQYF; DNA: TGTGCCAGTACCCCTGGGGGCGGGAGAACAGATACGCAGTATTTT
size: NA; D: NA; V: TRBV27; J: TRBJ2-7; CDR3: CASSRPLAGSYEQYF; DNA: TGTGCCAGCAGTCGCCCACTAGCCGGGTCCTACGAGCAGTACTTC
size: NA; D: NA; V: TRBV5-1; J: TRBJ2-1; CDR3: CASSLNPDEQFF; DNA: TGCGCCAGCAGCTTGAACCCTGATGAGCAGTTCTTC